This paragraph reports one TCR beta chain. Its matching antigen is unknown. The authors gated naive CD8+ T cells as CD45RO-CCR7+CD27+CD95-. The sample is drawn from a study of CXCR3-negative and CXCR3-positive naive CD8 T cells. Germline loops: CDR1 SQVTM, CDR2 ANQGSEA. The CDR3 covers 12 residues. Study outcomes and limitations: Compared with CXCR3-negative naive cells, CXCR3-positive naive cells showed more hydrophobic TRB CDR3s. Naive subsets had comparable surface CD5, so TRB CDR3 properties gauged TCR strength. Naive CXCR3-positive and CXCR3-negative cells shared similar TRBV-TRBJ usage, unlike memory cells. The study found comparably high diversity in both naive subsets and much lower diversity in memory CD8+ cells.

5' RACE that incorporated UMI labels was used to prepare the TRB cDNA libraries. TCRdb processed the 5' RACE reads again and assigns one entry to each CDR3 protein, with no DNA. The sample has some 150,000 distinct CDR3 sequences, and its top ten clones hold 0.25% to 0.3%. This rearrangement joins TRBV29-1 to TRBJ1-2; the D call of TRBD1 rests on TCRdb alone, since no DNA is present to check it. Material: naive CXCR3+ CD8+ T cells from blood. Subset of the sample: CD45RO-CCR7+CD27+CD95- naive CD8+ T cells expressing CXCR3 (TNR3+). The clonotype was recovered from a human donor in good health. Some clones in this sample may be carry-over from other donors' samples. The CDR3 here is CSVEEGQGGYTF.